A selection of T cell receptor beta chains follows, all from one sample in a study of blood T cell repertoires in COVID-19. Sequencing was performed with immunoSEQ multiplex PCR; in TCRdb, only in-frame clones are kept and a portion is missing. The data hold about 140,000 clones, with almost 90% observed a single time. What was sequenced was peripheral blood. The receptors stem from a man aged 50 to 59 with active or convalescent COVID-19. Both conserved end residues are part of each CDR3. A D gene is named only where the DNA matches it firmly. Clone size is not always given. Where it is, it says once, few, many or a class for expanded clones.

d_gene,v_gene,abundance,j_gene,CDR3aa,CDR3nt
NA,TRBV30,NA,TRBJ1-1,CAGRTAVNTEAFF,TGTGCCGGTCGGACAGCTGTGAACACTGAAGCTTTCTTT
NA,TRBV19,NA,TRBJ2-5,CASSVGRDYQETQYF,TGTGCCAGTAGTGTTGGCCGGGACTACCAAGAGACCCAGTACTTC
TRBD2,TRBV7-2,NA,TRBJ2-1,CASSPRVSGSSYNEQFF,TGTGCCAGCAGCCCCCGAGTTAGCGGGAGCTCCTACAATGAGCAGTTCTTC
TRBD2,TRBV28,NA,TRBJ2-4,CASTGLADIQYF,TGTGCCAGCACGGGACTAGCCGACATTCAGTACTTC
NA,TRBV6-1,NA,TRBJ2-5,CASSEGPGQETQYF,TGTGCCAGCAGTGAAGGGCCAGGGCAAGAGACCCAGTACTTC
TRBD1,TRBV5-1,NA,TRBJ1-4,CASSYTGGINEKLFF,TGCGCCAGCAGCTATACAGGGGGAATTAATGAAAAACTGTTTTTT
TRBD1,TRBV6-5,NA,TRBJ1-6,CASRTRGTGNSPLHF,TGTGCCAGCAGGACGCGGGGGACAGGAAATTCACCCCTCCACTTT
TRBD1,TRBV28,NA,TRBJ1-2,CASSPRQGGGYTF,TGTGCCAGCAGCCCCAGACAGGGAGGTGGCTACACCTTC
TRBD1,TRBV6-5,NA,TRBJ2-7,CASSYGDRLTYEQYF,TGTGCCAGCAGTTACGGGGACAGATTAACCTACGAGCAGTACTTC
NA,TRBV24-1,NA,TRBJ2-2,CATSDFRGSKNTGELFF,TGTGCCACCAGTGATTTTCGGGGGTCCAAGAACACCGGGGAGCTGTTTTTT
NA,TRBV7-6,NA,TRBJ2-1,CASSLDTYSYNEQFF,TGTGCCAGCAGCCTTGACACTTACTCCTACAATGAGCAGTTCTTC
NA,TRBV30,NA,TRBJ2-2,CAWGVAQAGELFF,TGTGCCTGGGGGGTCGCGCAAGCCGGGGAGCTGTTTTTT
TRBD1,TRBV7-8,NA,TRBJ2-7,CASSPLGQSYEQYF,TGTGCCAGCAGTCCTCTGGGACAGTCCTACGAGCAGTACTTC
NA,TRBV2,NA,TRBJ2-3,CASSTGVIARTDTQYF,TGTGCCAGCAGCACAGGAGTTATTGCCCGAACAGATACGCAGTATTTT
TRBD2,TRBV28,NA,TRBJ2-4,CASSLWGLAGGPIAKNIQYF,TGTGCCAGCAGCCTTTGGGGACTAGCGGGAGGTCCGATAGCCAAAAACATTCAGTACTTC
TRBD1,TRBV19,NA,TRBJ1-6,CASSDRGRGSPLHF,TGTGCCAGTAGTGACAGGGGAAGAGGATCACCCCTCCACTTT
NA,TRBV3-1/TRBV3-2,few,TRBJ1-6,CASSLRGNSPLHF,TGTGCCAGCAGCCTCAGGGGTAATTCACCCCTCCACTTT
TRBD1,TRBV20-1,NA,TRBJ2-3,CSASLLDRVTDTQYF,TGCAGTGCTAGTCTTCTGGACAGGGTCACAGATACGCAGTATTTT
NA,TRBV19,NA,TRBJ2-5,CASSVGPGLQQETQYF,TGTGCCAGTAGTGTTGGACCGGGACTGCAACAAGAGACCCAGTACTTC
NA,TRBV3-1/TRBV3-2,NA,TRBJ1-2,CASSQVEQQGGYTF,TGTGCCAGCAGCCAAGTGGAACAGCAAGGTGGCTACACCTTC
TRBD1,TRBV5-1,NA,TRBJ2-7,CASSSGTGPYEQYF,TGCGCCAGCAGCTCCGGGACAGGGCCCTACGAGCAGTACTTC
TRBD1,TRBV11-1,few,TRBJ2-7,CASSKDRVTDEQYF,TGTGCCAGCAGCAAGGACAGGGTGACAGACGAGCAGTACTTC
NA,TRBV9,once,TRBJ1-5,CASSVAGGSQPQHF,TGTGCCAGCAGCGTAGCTGGGGGGAGTCAGCCCCAGCATTTT
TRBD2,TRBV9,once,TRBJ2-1,CASSDGLAGQPSPYNEQFF,TGTGCCAGCAGCGATGGACTAGCGGGGCAACCCTCCCCCTACAATGAGCAGTTCTTC
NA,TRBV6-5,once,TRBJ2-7,CASSRGILSYEQYF,TGTGCCAGCAGTCGCGGGATTCTTTCCTACGAGCAGTACTTC
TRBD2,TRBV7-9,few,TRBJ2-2,CASSLRAGVDTGELFF,TGTGCCAGCAGCTTACGCGCGGGAGTAGATACCGGGGAGCTGTTTTTT
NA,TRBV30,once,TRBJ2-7,CAWSVRESHEQYF,TGTGCCTGGAGTGTACGGGAGTCCCACGAGCAGTACTTC
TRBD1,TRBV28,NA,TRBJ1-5,CASSPDRGTNQPQHF,TGTGCCAGCAGTCCGGACAGGGGAACAAATCAGCCCCAGCATTTT